These T cell receptor beta chains were read from a single sample in a study of sequential checkpoint blockade in melanoma. Data came from immunoSEQ multiplex PCR; TCRdb stores just in-frame clones and leaves some out. The sample lists more than 10,000 clones; around 70% were seen once. The source was CD8+ T cells sorted from blood (inferred from file names), collected from a patient given nivolumab and ipilimumab in sequence. Receptors originate from a human donor with melanoma. The CDR3 runs from the conserved cysteine through the conserved F or W. The D gene is left open where the match is weak. The size field is filled for only some rows; it gives once, few, many or a size class.

-,TRBJ1-2,TRBV7-8,17,TRBD1,TGTGCCAGCAGCTTAGCCCTGGACCCAGGGGGCAATATTGGCTACACCTTC,CASSLALDPGGNIGYTF
-,TRBJ2-7,TRBV7-7,15,-,TGTGCTAGCAGCTTAGGTCCCGGGATCTCCTACGAGCAGTACTTC,CASSLGPGISYEQYF
-,TRBJ1-2,TRBV27,12,-,TGTGCCAGCAGTTTCACCGGGACAGGCTACACCTTC,CASSFTGTGYTF
-,TRBJ2-3,TRBV29-1,16,TRBD1,TGCAGCGTTGACCTTCAGACAGGGGAAGTCACAGATACGCAGTATTTT,CSVDLQTGEVTDTQYF
-,TRBJ1-2,TRBV10-2,13,TRBD1,TGCGCCAGCAGACAGGGGGCGGGCTATGGCTACACCTTC,CASRQGAGYGYTF
-,TRBJ1-1,TRBV9,13,-,TGTGCCAGCGGACTCGAACCAGGCACTGAAGCTTTCTTT,CASGLEPGTEAFF
-,TRBJ1-1,TRBV7-2,15,-,TGTGCCAGCAGCTGGGAGGGGTTGGAGAACACTGAAGCTTTCTTT,CASSWEGLENTEAFF
-,TRBJ2-1,TRBV7-6,17,-,TGTGCCAGCAGCTTAATATCAGGGGGGCCGAAATACAATGAGCAGTTCTTC,CASSLISGGPKYNEQFF
-,TRBJ1-1,TRBV6-5,11,-,TGTGCCAGCAGACAAAACACTGAAGCTTTCTTT,CASRQNTEAFF
-,TRBJ2-1,TRBV29-1,14,-,TGCAGCGTTGGACAGGAAAGCTCCTACAATGAGCAGTTCTTC,CSVGQESSYNEQFF
few,TRBJ1-2,TRBV19,15,-,TGTGCCAGTCGCCAGGACATGATTAGGAAGGATGGCTACACCTTC,CASRQDMIRKDGYTF
-,TRBJ1-1,TRBV10-3,15,-,TGTGCCATCAGTGAGTCGATGGGGCAGAACACTGAAGCTTTCTTT,CAISESMGQNTEAFF
few,TRBJ1-5,TRBV6-6,14,-,TGTGCCAGCAGTTACTCAGGGGGCAATCAGCCCCAGCATTTT,CASSYSGGNQPQHF
large,TRBJ1-6,TRBV4-3,15,-,TGCGCCAGCAGCCAAGGCAGGGCGAGATATGCACCCCTCCACTTT,CASSQGRARYAPLHF
-,TRBJ2-2,TRBV6-5,13,-,TGTGCCCACGGGGGTGTGAACACCGGGGAGCTGTTTTTT,CAHGGVNTGELFF
-,TRBJ2-7,TRBV4-3,15,-,TGCGCCAGCAGCCAAGATAGGGGCTCCTACTACGAGCAGTACTTC,CASSQDRGSYYEQYF
-,TRBJ2-7,TRBV10-2,12,-,TGCGCCAGCAGGGACATCGCCTACGAGCAGTACTTC,CASRDIAYEQYF
-,TRBJ1-2,TRBV18,16,TRBD1,TGTGCCAGCTCACCCGACAGGGTGCCCTCTAACTATGGCTACACCTTC,CASSPDRVPSNYGYTF
once,TRBJ1-5,TRBV5-1,14,-,TGCGCCAGCAGCTTGGGAGGAGACAATCAGCCCCAGCATTTT,CASSLGGDNQPQHF
once,TRBJ1-2,TRBV6-1,18,-,TGTGCCAGCAGTGAGCGAGAAGTGTGGGGGGGCTTGGGCTATGGCTACACCTTC,CASSEREVWGGLGYGYTF
-,TRBJ2-1,TRBV9,14,-,TGTGCCAGCAGCGTAGTGGAGACCTCGAATGAGCAGTTCTTC,CASSVVETSNEQFF
-,TRBJ1-1,TRBV10-3,14,TRBD1,TGTGCCATCAGTGAGGCCGACAGGGCGACTGAAGCTTTCTTT,CAISEADRATEAFF
-,TRBJ2-1,TRBV7-9,15,-,TGTGCCAGCAGCTTAGAACGGGGGGCCAGGGATGAGCAGTTCTTC,CASSLERGARDEQFF
-,TRBJ1-6,TRBV27,18,-,TGTGCCAGCAGTTTATCCTCGCTGCCGGGAGGGGTTAATTCACCCCTCCACTTT,CASSLSSLPGGVNSPLHF
-,TRBJ1-1,TRBV6-5,13,-,TGTGCCAGCAGCCCTGGGGGGTCCACTGAAGCTTTCTTT,CASSPGGSTEAFF
-,TRBJ2-3,TRBV10-3,14,TRBD1,TGTGCCACCTGGGGGACAGGGAATACAGATACGCAGTATTTT,CATWGTGNTDTQYF
-,TRBJ1-1,TRBV18,17,-,TGTGCCAGCTCACCGACCTTGGGGGCCGTAATGAACACTGAAGCTTTCTTT,CASSPTLGAVMNTEAFF
-,TRBJ1-1,TRBV27,15,-,TGTGCCAGCAGTCCTGAACCCTTAGTTGACACTGAAGCTTTCTTT,CASSPEPLVDTEAFF
-,TRBJ2-1,TRBV27,11,-,TGTGCCAGCAGTTCAAACTTGAACCAGTTCTTC,CASSSNLNQFF
-,TRBJ2-3,TRBV15,16,TRBD1,TGTGCCACCAGCCTCCGGGACAGGGGCCCCACAGATACGCAGTATTTT,CATSLRDRGPTDTQYF
-,TRBJ1-1,TRBV4-3,15,-,TGCGCCAGCAGCCAAGGGTGGGGCGGTGGCACTGAAGCTTTCTTT,CASSQGWGGGTEAFF
medium-sized,TRBJ2-7,TRBV28,15,-,TGTGCCACCTGGGGGGTCTCCGGGCGCTCCTACGAGCAGTACTTC,CATWGVSGRSYEQYF
-,TRBJ1-1,TRBV4-2,14,-,TGTGCCAGCAGCCCCTGGGGGGGGCTCACTGAAGCTTTCTTT,CASSPWGGLTEAFF